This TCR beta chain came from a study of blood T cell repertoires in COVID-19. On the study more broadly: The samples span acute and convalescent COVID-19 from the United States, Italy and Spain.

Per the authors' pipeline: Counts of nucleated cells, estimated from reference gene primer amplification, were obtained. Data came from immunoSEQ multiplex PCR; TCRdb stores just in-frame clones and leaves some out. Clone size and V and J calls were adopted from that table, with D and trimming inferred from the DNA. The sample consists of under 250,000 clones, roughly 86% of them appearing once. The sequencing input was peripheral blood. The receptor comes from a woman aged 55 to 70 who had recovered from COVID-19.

The DNA of the CDR3 is TGTGCCAGTAGTGAGGGACAATCGCCTAACTATGGCTACACCTTC. It yields the protein CASSEGQSPNYGYTF. This sequence joins TRBV19 and TRBJ1-2, with D possibly being TRBD1 (6 bases). Germline-derived CDR1 and CDR2 are LNHDA and SQIVND (reference sequence). With 5 bases removed from V and 0 bases from J, the gap between germline ends came to 13 bases. This CDR3 region has 15 residues.